A single sample is the source of the 10 T cell receptor beta chains below, sequenced in a study of T-cell reconstitution after alpha-beta-depleted transplantation in children. A library of TCRbeta sequences, prepared with unique molecular identifiers, was generated. In TCRdb, the PCR reads were re-called with MiXCR into one record per CDR3 protein. The repertoire holds 250,000 to 300,000 distinct CDR3 sequences, with 9.5% to 13% as singletons. Specimen: PBMCs, collected before TCRalphabeta/CD19-depleted stem cell transplant. Receptors were obtained from a boy under three years old with acute myeloid leukemia, due to receive a stem cell transplant.

A remark on this clonotype: Given a much more abundant clone one base away, this may be a read error. The chain employs TRBV12-3 or TRBV12-4 and TRBJ1-1, with unresolved D. V was trimmed by 7 bases and J by 2 bases, leaving 11 bases between them. This CDR3 is built from 13 residues. The CDR3 nucleotides are TGTGCCAGCATCAGCCTGGACAACACTGAAGCTTTCTTT. Protein product: CASISLDNTEAFF.

This clonotype was seen a few times. The chain couples TRBV13 to TRBJ2-3; D may be TRBD1 (5 bases). V lost 1 base and J lost 1, with 9 bases in between. CDR3 length: 15 amino acids. The germline CDR1 and CDR2 sequences are PRHDT and FYEKMQ (reference sequence). The CDR3 region has the DNA TGTGCCAGCAGCTTAGCGTCCAGGGGCACAGATACGCAGTATTTT. This codes for CASSLASRGTDTQYF.

The gene calls are TRBV5-6 and TRBJ2-5, with D unresolved. This CDR3 has 14 amino acids. V lost 4 bases to trimming and J lost 5 bases, with 15 bases between them. Germline lookup yields CDR1 SGHDT and CDR2 YYEEEE. Here the CDR3 DNA reads TGTGCCAGCAGCCCTGGCTGGGCCAAGGAGACCCAGTACTTC. This sequence encodes CASSPGWAKETQYF.

There are many counts of this clonotype. V usage is TRBV12-3 or TRBV12-4 and J usage is TRBJ2-7; TRBD1 matches at 7 bases. The trim removed 4 bases at V and 4 bases at J, leaving 7 bases unmatched. This CDR3 is 14 amino acids long. CDR3 sequence (DNA): TGTGCCAGCAGTTCAATGGGGACAGTATACGAGCAGTACTTC. Amino acids: CASSSMGTVYEQYF.

This clonotype has only a few counts. The chain has TRBV2 and TRBJ2-2, with 12 bases identical to TRBD2. The CDR3 is made up of 19 amino acids. Germline values: CDR1 SNHLY, CDR2 FYNNEI. Trimming at V came to 6 bases and at J to 4 bases, leaving 15 bases not matched to a gene. For the CDR3, the DNA is TGTGCCAGCAGGGATTGGGATCTAGCGGGAGGGCCGAGCACCGGGGAGCTGTTTTTT. It yields the protein CASRDWDLAGGPSTGELFF.

This clonotype was seen repeatedly, ten times or more. The chain recombines TRBV7-9 with TRBJ2-2, with TRBD1 matching 8 bases. Germline lookup yields CDR1 SEHNR and CDR2 FQNEAQ (reference sequence). V gave up 2 bases and J gave up 3 bases; unmatched junction bases: 2. The CDR3 contains 15 residues. The CDR3 DNA follows: TGTGCCAGCAGCTTACGACAGGGGCACACCGGGGAGCTGTTTTTT. Translation: CASSLRQGHTGELFF.

This clonotype was picked up a small number of times. The V and J genes are TRBV5-1 and TRBJ1-2; D perhaps matches TRBD1 (6 bases). The CDR3 consists of 17 residues. In germline, CDR1 is SGHRS, CDR2 YFSETQ. The V end was cut by 1 base, the J end by 6 bases, with 22 bases between. CDR3 region: CASSLSGVGLGLDGYTF. Written as DNA, the CDR3 is TGCGCCAGCAGCTTGTCAGGGGTAGGGCTTGGCTTGGATGGCTACACCTTC.

The chain employs TRBV28 and TRBJ2-3; 8 nucleotides match TRBD1. This CDR3 has 14 residues. The V and J ends lost 3 bases and 6 bases, in that order; junction bases with no gene match: 5. Germline values: CDR1 MDHEN, CDR2 SYDVKM. The CDR3 protein is CASSFGRGLDTQYF. In DNA, the CDR3 is TGTGCCAGCAGTTTCGGCAGGGGGCTTGATACGCAGTATTTT.

Many counts were recorded for this clonotype. The V and J genes are TRBV28 and TRBJ2-3; maybe TRBD2 (6 bases). Germline V gene data show CDR1 as MDHEN and CDR2 as SYDVKM. The V and J ends lost 3 bases and 1 base respectively, with 14 bases between them. This CDR3 spans 16 amino acids. This CDR3 is CASSFQAEGGTDTQYF. The CDR3 DNA reads TGTGCCAGCAGTTTTCAAGCGGAGGGTGGCACAGATACGCAGTATTTT.

This clonotype has ten or more counts. V and J are TRBV7-3 and TRBJ2-2; D not certain. The germline CDR1 and CDR2 sequences are SGHTA and FQGTGA. V shed 0 bases and J shed 6 bases, with 8 bases lying between them. CDR3 length: 14 amino acids. The CDR3 here is CASSLTQSPGELFF. CDR3 DNA sequence: TGTGCCAGCAGCTTAACTCAGTCACCCGGGGAGCTGTTTTTT.